These 21 T cell receptor beta chains came from one sample sequenced in a study of blood T cell repertoires in COVID-19 (dated by TCRdb to 2020 to 2022). The receptor library was made with the immunoSEQ multiplex PCR assay. The immuneACCESS repertoire file appears here via TCRdb, limited to in-frame rearrangements. These files lack a portion of the clones; in checked studies, under half of the deficit traces to unresolved V genes, and the cause of the others is not known. In all, the sample holds roughly 280,000 clones, and roughly 90% of those were seen once. Clones ranked in the top ten supply 2.5% to 3% of the sample. Specimen: PBMCs or T cells enriched from blood (not recorded which). These TCRs come from a man aged 40-55 years who had been exposed to COVID-19.

This chain links TRBV19 with TRBJ1-5, with 7 bases that match TRBD1. The CDR3 totals 15 residues. The germline gives CDR1 LNHDA, CDR2 SQIVND (reference sequence). Germline trimming cut 1 base from V and 3 bases from J; bases unmatched to any gene: 3. CDR3 loop: CASSIGRGVNQPQHF. The CDR3 nucleotides read TGTGCCAGTAGTATAGGCAGGGGGGTCAATCAGCCCCAGCATTTT.

This sequence joins TRBV28 and TRBJ2-1, with D hard to call. The CDR3 covers 13 residues. CDR1 and CDR2 (germline): MDHEN, SYDVKM. With 3 bases removed from V and 7 bases from J, the gap between germline ends came to 10 bases. The CDR3 coding sequence is TGTGCCAGCAGTTTCGCTAGTGGTAATGAGCAGTTCTTC. It translates to CASSFASGNEQFF. Variable domain in full (rest from reference TRBV28 and TRBJ2-1): DVKVTQSSRYLVKRTGEKVFLECVQDMDHENMFWYRQDPGLGLRLIYFSYDVKMKEKGDIPEGYSVSREKKERFSLILESASTNQTSMYLCASSFASGNEQFFGPGTRLTVL.

As regards this clone: At one of its ends the junction is not consistent with the germline gene, which may arise from a read error. The CDR3 is CASTGTGFSGELFF. The CDR3 coding sequence is TGTGCGAGTACGGGGACAGGGTTTAGCGGGGAGCTGTTTTTT. This chain uses TRBV19 with TRBJ2-2; 9 nucleotides line up with TRBD1. The CDR3 has 14 amino acids. Looked up from germline, CDR1 is LNHDA and CDR2 is SQIVND (reference sequence).

The rearrangement uses TRBV6-2 or TRBV6-3 and TRBJ1-1, with a possible D match to TRBD1 (6 bases). Trimming shortened V by 0 bases and J by 3 bases, and 14 bases separated the two germline ends. The germline V gene encodes CDR1 MNHEY and CDR2 SVGEGT. CDR3 length equals 16 residues. In DNA form, the CDR3 reads TGTGCCAGCAGTTACTCGGAGCGGGGGCGTGACACTGAAGCTTTCTTT. This sequence encodes CASSYSERGRDTEAFF.

This sequence joins TRBV5-1 and TRBJ2-7; TRBD1 matches at 7 bases. V lost 4 bases, J lost 3 bases, and 7 bases stayed unmatched. CDR1 and CDR2 (germline): SGHRS, YFSETQ. There are 14 residues in the CDR3. Here the CDR3 reads CASSTGTVVYEQYF. The CDR3, as DNA: TGCGCCAGCAGCACCGGGACAGTAGTCTACGAGCAGTACTTC.

This chain links TRBV7-2 with TRBJ1-1, with unresolved D. The V end was cut by 5 bases, the J end by 1 base, with 8 bases between. This CDR3 region has 13 residues. Per germline, CDR1 SGHTA and CDR2 FQGNSA. The CDR3 protein is CASSHTPNTEAFF. Written as DNA, the CDR3 is TGTGCCAGCAGCCATACACCGAACACTGAAGCTTTCTTT.

V and J are TRBV19 and TRBJ2-1, with D possibly being TRBD1 (6 bases). CDR3 length: 15 residues. CDR1 and CDR2 from the germline V gene are LNHDA and SQIVND (reference sequence). The V gene lost 4 bases and the J gene lost 6 bases, with 16 bases spanning the gap. CDR3 nucleotides: TGTGCCAGTAGTACCGGACAGTGGATAGGCAATGAGCAGTTCTTC. Encoded protein: CASSTGQWIGNEQFF. The complete variable domain, with remaining parts taken from reference TRBV19 and TRBJ2-1, reads DGGITQSPKYLFRKEGQNVTLSCEQNLNHDAMYWYRQDPGQGLRLIYYSQIVNDFQKGDIAEGYSVSREKKESFPLTVTSAQKNPTAFYLCASSTGQWIGNEQFFGPGTRLTVL.

The chain carries TRBV5-1 and TRBJ2-3; 11 nucleotides align to TRBD2. In germline, CDR1 is SGHRS, CDR2 YFSETQ. The CDR3 runs to 17 residues. Trimming at V came to 0 bases and at J to 6 bases, leaving 9 bases not matched to a gene. CDR3 bases: TGCGCCAGCAGCTTGGGCCACCTAGCGGGAGGTATGGATACGCAGTATTTT. Translated: CASSLGHLAGGMDTQYF.

The rearrangement uses TRBV11-2 and TRBJ2-3; weak D call: TRBD2 (5 bases). V was shortened by 1 base and J by 6 bases, with 17 bases between the two germline ends. Germline lookup yields CDR1 SGHAT and CDR2 FQNNGV. This CDR3 is built from 16 residues. The CDR3 nucleotides read TGTGCCAGCAGCTTAGCGAGCGGTCTGAGCGCGGATACGCAGTATTTT. This translates into CASSLASGLSADTQYF.

The genes are TRBV19 and TRBJ1-6; 8 bases match TRBD1. The V and J ends lost 8 bases and 7 bases, in that order; junction bases with no gene match: 4. CDR1 and CDR2 (germline): LNHDA, SQIVND (reference sequence). This CDR3 has 13 residues. CDR3 region: CASGDRSNSPLHF. CDR3 DNA: TGTGCCAGTGGGGACAGGAGCAATTCACCCCTCCACTTT.

A word on this clone: The sample carries other DNA sequences with the same CDR3. The chain has TRBV9 and TRBJ1-1; D not resolved. The CDR3 contains 13 residues. Germline V gene lookup returns CDR1 SGDLS and CDR2 YYNGEE. Trimming took 0 bases from V and 0 from J, leaving 3 bases between them. In DNA, the CDR3 is TGTGCCAGCAGCGTAGCGGTGAACACTGAAGCTTTCTTT. Translating gives CASSVAVNTEAFF. Based on the CDR3 plus reference TRBV9 and TRBJ1-1, the full variable domain is DSGVTQTPKHLITATGQRVTLRCSPRSGDLSVYWYQQSLDQGLQFLIQYYNGEERAKGNILERFSAQQFPDLHSELNLSSLELGDSALYFCASSVAVNTEAFFGQGTRLTVV.

The count of this clone is one. This chain joins TRBV30 and TRBJ1-1; no firm D call. Between the trimmed V and J ends, which lost 2 bases and 0 bases, there was a span of 7 bases. The CDR3 consists of 13 residues. Germline CDR1 and CDR2: GTSNPN and SVGIG (reference sequence). The CDR3 sequence: CAWSLGLNTEAFF. CDR3 nucleotide sequence: TGTGCCTGGAGTCTTGGCCTGAACACTGAAGCTTTCTTT.

The J gene is TRBJ1-3, the V gene TRBV9; D call uncertain. Per germline, CDR1 SGDLS and CDR2 YYNGEE. With 7 bases removed from V and 1 base from J, the gap between germline ends came to 9 bases. The CDR3 has 13 residues. The CDR3 DNA reads as TGTGCCAGCGGACGGGGATCTGGAAACACCATATATTTT. Translation gives CASGRGSGNTIYF.

V gene TRBV19 combines with J gene TRBJ2-3, with 7 bases aligning to TRBD1. Germline CDR1 reads LNHDA; CDR2 reads SQIVND (reference sequence). This CDR3 region has 13 residues. The ends lost 5 bases at V and 2 bases at J; junction bases unmatched: 1. The chain's CDR3 is CASSDRATDTQYF. CDR3 bases: TGTGCCAGTAGTGACAGGGCCACAGATACGCAGTATTTT.

V is TRBV30 and J is TRBJ1-5; a weak D match, TRBD1 (5 bases). The CDR3 spans 14 residues. Trimming shortened V by 5 bases and J by 0 bases, and 11 bases separated the two germline ends. CDR1 is GTSNPN, CDR2 SVGIG, per germline (reference sequence). DNA for the CDR3: TGTGCCTGGGATCAGGGTTATAGCAATCAGCCCCAGCATTTT. This encodes CAWDQGYSNQPQHF. The full variable domain, its missing parts supplied by reference TRBV30 and TRBJ1-5, is SQTIHQWPATLVQPVGSPLSLECTVEGTSNPNLYWYRQAAGRGLQLLFYSVGIGQISSEVPQNLSASRPQDRQFILSSKKLLLSDSGFYLCAWDQGYSNQPQHFGDGTRLSIL.

This chain connects TRBV7-9 to TRBJ2-5; 9 bases match TRBD1. The CDR3 covers 15 residues. The germline CDR1 and CDR2 sequences are SEHNR and FQNEAQ (reference sequence). Trimming cost V 5 bases and J 2 bases; bases outside gene matches: 6. The CDR3 protein is CASSAGQGPQETQYF. DNA for the CDR3: TGTGCCAGCAGCGCGGGACAGGGACCACAAGAGACCCAGTACTTC.

The CDR3: CATSRSNFNNEQFF. In DNA, the CDR3 is TGTGCCACCAGCAGGAGTAACTTCAACAATGAGCAGTTCTTC. This rearrangement joins TRBV15 to TRBJ2-1, with unresolved D. V gave up 3 bases and J gave up 5 bases, with 11 bases separating them. The V gene's germline CDR1 is LNHNV and CDR2 YYDKDF (reference sequence). The length of the CDR3 is 14 residues.

The chain carries TRBV5-6 and TRBJ1-1, with unresolved D. The CDR3 runs 13 residues. The V gene's germline CDR1 is SGHDT and CDR2 YYEEEE. V lost 7 bases and J lost 3, with 13 bases in between. The CDR3, as DNA: TGTGCCAGCGGTCCGACTGGGTACACTGAAGCTTTCTTT. Translation: CASGPTGYTEAFF. Complete variable domain (other parts from reference TRBV5-6 and TRBJ1-1): DAGVTQSPTHLIKTRGQQVTLRCSPKSGHDTVSWYQQALGQGPQFIFQYYEEEERQRGNFPDRFSGHQFPNYSSELNVNALLLGDSALYLCASGPTGYTEAFFGQGTRLTVV.

The chain joins TRBV7-9 to TRBJ2-3; D perhaps matches TRBD1 (6 bases). The V and J ends lost 5 bases and 2 bases respectively, with 14 bases between them. The CDR3 has 15 amino acids. Germline V lookup: CDR1 SEHNR, CDR2 FQNEAQ (reference sequence). In nucleotides, the CDR3 is TGTGCCAGCAGCCTAGGGACACGGTACACAGATACGCAGTATTTT. As protein: CASSLGTRYTDTQYF.

The chain links TRBV30 to TRBJ2-3, with 12 bases aligning to TRBD2. Germline V gene lookup returns CDR1 GTSNPN and CDR2 SVGIG (reference sequence). The trim removed 2 bases at V and 5 bases at J, leaving 2 bases unmatched. CDR3 length equals 14 residues. This chain's CDR3 is CAWSLAGGGDTQYF. The CDR3 nucleotides are TGTGCCTGGAGTCTAGCGGGAGGGGGAGATACGCAGTATTTT.

V gene TRBV19 combines with J gene TRBJ2-7; maybe TRBD1 (6 bases). This CDR3 comprises 13 residues. Trimming removed 2 bases from V and 5 bases from J, with 10 bases in between. From germline, CDR1 is LNHDA and CDR2 SQIVND (reference sequence). The CDR3 nucleotides are TGTGCCAGTAGTATAAGGCAGGGGAACGAGCAGTACTTC. This encodes CASSIRQGNEQYF.